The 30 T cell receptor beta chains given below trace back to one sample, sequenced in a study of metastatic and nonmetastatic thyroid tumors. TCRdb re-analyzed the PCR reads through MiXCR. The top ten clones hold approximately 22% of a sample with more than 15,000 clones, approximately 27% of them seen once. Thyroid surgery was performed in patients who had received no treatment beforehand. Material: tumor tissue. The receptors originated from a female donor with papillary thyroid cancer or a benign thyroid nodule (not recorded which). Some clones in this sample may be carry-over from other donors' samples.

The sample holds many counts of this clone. CDR3 sequence: CAWRVSGGADTQYF. The CDR3 DNA is TGTGCCTGGAGGGTTAGCGGGGGGGCAGATACGCAGTATTTT. This sequence joins TRBV30 and TRBJ2-3; 11 bases agree with TRBD2. CDR3 length: 14 amino acids. Germline V gives CDR1 GTSNPN, CDR2 SVGIG (reference sequence). Trimming cost V 3 bases and J 4 bases; bases outside gene matches: 3.

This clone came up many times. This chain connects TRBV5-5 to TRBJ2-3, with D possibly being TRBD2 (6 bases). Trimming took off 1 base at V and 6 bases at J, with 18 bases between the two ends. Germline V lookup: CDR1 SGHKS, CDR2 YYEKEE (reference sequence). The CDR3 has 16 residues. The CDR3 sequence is CASSLFGTPGDDTQYF. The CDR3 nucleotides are TGTGCCAGCAGCTTGTTCGGGACTCCAGGTGATGATACGCAGTATTTT.

In DNA form, the CDR3 reads TGTGCCAGCAGCTTAGCGTGGGACAGGGGCGAGCAGTACTTC. This codes for CASSLAWDRGEQYF. This chain links TRBV7-8 with TRBJ2-7, with 10 nucleotides matching TRBD1. Germline CDR1 and CDR2: SGHVS and FQNEAQ. The CDR3 runs to 14 residues. V lost 0 bases, J lost 6 bases, and 2 bases stayed unmatched.

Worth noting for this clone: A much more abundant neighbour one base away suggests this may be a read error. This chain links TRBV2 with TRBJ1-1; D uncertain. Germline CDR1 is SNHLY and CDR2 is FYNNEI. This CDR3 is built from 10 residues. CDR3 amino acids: CASSEKVTLF. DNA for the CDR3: TGTGCCAGCAGTGAAAAAGTGACTTTATTT. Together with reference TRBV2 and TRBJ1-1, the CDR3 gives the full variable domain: EPEVTQTPSHQVTQMGQEVILRCVPISNHLYFYWYRQILGQKVEFLVSFYNNEISEKSEIFDDQFSVERPDGSNFTLKIRSTKLEDSAMYFCASSEKVTLFGQGTRLTVV.

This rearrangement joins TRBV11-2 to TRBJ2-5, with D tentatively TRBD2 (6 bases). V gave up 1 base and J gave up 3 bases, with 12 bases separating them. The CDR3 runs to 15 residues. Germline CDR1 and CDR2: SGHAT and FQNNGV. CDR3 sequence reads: CASSLVPGEEETQYF. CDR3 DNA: TGTGCCAGCAGCTTAGTCCCGGGGGAGGAAGAGACCCAGTACTTC. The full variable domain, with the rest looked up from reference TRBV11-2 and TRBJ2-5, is EAGVAQSPRYKIIEKRQSVAFWCNPISGHATLYWYQQILGQGPKLLIQFQNNGVVDDSQLPKDRFSAERLKGVDSTLKIQPAKLEDSAVYLCASSLVPGEEETQYFGPGTRLLVL.

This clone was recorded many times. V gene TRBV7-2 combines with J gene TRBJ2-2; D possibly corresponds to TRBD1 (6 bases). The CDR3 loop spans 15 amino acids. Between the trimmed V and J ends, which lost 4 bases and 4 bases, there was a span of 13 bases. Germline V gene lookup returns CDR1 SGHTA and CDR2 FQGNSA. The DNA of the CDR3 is TGTGCCAGCAGCTCAGGGGTCCCGGGCACCGGGGAGCTGTTTTTT. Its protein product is CASSSGVPGTGELFF.

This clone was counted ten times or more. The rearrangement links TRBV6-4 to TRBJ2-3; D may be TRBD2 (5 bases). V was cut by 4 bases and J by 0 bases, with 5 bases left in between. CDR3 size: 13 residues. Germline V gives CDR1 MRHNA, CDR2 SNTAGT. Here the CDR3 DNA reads TGTGCCAGCAGTGGCGGGAGCACAGATACGCAGTATTTT. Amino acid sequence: CASSGGSTDTQYF.

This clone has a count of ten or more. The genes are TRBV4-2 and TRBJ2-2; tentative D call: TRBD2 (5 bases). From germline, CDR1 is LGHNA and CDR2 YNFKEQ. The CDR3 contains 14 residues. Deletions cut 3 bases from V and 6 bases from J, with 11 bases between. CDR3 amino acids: CASSHEDLAGELFF. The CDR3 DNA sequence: TGTGCCAGCAGCCACGAGGACTTAGCCGGGGAGCTGTTTTTT.

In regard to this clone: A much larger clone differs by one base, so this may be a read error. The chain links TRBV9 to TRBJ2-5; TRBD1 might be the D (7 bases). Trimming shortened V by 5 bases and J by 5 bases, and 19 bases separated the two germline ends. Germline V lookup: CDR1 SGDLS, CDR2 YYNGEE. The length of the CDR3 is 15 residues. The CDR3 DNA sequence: TGTGCCAGCAGAGTGTCCTCGACAGGGAGGGAGACCCAGTACTTC. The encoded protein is CASRVSSTGRETQYF.

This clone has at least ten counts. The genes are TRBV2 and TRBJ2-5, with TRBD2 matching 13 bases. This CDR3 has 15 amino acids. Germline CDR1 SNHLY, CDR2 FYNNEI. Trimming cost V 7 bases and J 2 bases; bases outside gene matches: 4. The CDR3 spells CASKRLAGGQETQYF. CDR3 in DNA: TGTGCCAGCAAAAGACTAGCGGGAGGACAAGAGACCCAGTACTTC. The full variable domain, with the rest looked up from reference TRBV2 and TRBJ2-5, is EPEVTQTPSHQVTQMGQEVILRCVPISNHLYFYWYRQILGQKVEFLVSFYNNEISEKSEIFDDQFSVERPDGSNFTLKIRSTKLEDSAMYFCASKRLAGGQETQYFGPGTRLLVL.

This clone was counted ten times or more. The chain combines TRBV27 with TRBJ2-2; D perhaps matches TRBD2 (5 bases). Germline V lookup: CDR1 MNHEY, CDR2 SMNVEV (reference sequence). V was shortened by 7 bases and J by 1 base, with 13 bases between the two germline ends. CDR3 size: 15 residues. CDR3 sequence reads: CASKLGSVNTGELFF. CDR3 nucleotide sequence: TGTGCCAGCAAACTAGGCTCCGTGAACACCGGGGAGCTGTTTTTT.

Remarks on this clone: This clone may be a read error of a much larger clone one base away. The CDR3 DNA reads as TGTGCCGGCAGCGTAGTAGAGAACACTGAAGCTTTCTTT. This encodes CAGSVVENTEAFF. The gene calls are TRBV9 and TRBJ1-1; D is uncertain. CDR1 and CDR2 from the germline V gene are SGDLS and YYNGEE. The CDR3 spans 13 residues.

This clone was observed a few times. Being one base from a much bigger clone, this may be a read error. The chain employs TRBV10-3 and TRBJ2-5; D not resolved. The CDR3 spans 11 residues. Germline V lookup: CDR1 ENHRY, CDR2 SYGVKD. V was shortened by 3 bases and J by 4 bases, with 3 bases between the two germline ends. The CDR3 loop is CAISDGETQYF. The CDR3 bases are TGTGCCATCAGTGATGGAGAGACCCAGTACTTC.

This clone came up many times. CDR3 protein: CASSQDRINEKLFF. The CDR3, as DNA: TGTGCCAGCAGCCAAGACAGAATTAATGAAAAACTGTTTTTT. The chain employs TRBV27 and TRBJ1-4, with a tentative D call TRBD1 (5 bases). From germline, CDR1 is MNHEY and CDR2 SMNVEV (reference sequence). CDR3 length: 14 residues. The V end lost 6 bases, the J end lost 4 bases, and 12 bases lay between the germline ends.

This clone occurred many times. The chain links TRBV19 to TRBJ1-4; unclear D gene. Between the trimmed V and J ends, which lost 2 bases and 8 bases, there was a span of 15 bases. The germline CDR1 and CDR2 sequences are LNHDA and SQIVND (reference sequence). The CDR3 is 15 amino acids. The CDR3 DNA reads TGTGCCAGTAGTATACACGGACGGCGGAACGAAAAACTGTTTTTT. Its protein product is CASSIHGRRNEKLFF.

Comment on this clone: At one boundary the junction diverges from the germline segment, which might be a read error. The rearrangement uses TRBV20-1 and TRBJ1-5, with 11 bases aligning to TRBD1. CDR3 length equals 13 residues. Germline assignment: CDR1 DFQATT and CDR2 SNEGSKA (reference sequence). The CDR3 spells CSAEGTGGQTQHF. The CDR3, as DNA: TGCAGTGCCGAGGGGACAGGGGGTCAGACCCAGCATTTT.

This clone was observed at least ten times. This CDR3 reads CASSPAQPPTSSYYNEQFF. The CDR3 bases are TGTGCCAGTAGTCCTGCTCAACCCCCCACTAGCAGTTACTACAATGAGCAGTTCTTC. J is TRBJ2-1 and V is TRBV19; TRBD2 might be the D (6 bases). CDR1 and CDR2 from the germline V gene are LNHDA and SQIVND (reference sequence). CDR3 length: 19 amino acids. The ends were cut back, 5 bases at V and 3 bases at J, with 26 bases in the middle. The full variable domain, in which reference TRBV19 and TRBJ2-1 provide the parts outside the CDR3, is DGGITQSPKYLFRKEGQNVTLSCEQNLNHDAMYWYRQDPGQGLRLIYYSQIVNDFQKGDIAEGYSVSREKKESFPLTVTSAQKNPTAFYLCASSPAQPPTSSYYNEQFFGPGTRLTVL.

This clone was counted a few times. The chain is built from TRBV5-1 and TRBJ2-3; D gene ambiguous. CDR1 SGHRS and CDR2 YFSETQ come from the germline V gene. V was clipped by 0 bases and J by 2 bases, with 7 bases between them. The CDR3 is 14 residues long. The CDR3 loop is CASSLGEFTDTQYF. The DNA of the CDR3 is TGCGCCAGCAGCTTGGGCGAGTTCACAGATACGCAGTATTTT.

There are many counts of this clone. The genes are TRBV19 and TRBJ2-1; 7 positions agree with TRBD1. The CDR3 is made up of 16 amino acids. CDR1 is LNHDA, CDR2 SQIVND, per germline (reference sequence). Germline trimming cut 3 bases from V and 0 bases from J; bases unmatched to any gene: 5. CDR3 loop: CASSIIWDSSYNEQFF. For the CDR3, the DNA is TGTGCCAGTAGTATTATTTGGGACAGCTCCTACAATGAGCAGTTCTTC.

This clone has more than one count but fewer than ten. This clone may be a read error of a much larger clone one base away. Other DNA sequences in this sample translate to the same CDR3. The CDR3 reads CASSLDAGTSVMDVQYF. CDR3 sequence (DNA): TGTGCCAGCAGCTTAGATGCCGGGACTAGCGTCATGGACGTTCAGTACTTC. This chain joins TRBV11-3 and TRBJ2-4, with 10 bases identical to TRBD2. Looked up from germline, CDR1 is SGHNT and CDR2 is YENEEA. This CDR3 comprises 17 residues. V was clipped by 0 bases and J by 11 bases; unmatched bases: 13.

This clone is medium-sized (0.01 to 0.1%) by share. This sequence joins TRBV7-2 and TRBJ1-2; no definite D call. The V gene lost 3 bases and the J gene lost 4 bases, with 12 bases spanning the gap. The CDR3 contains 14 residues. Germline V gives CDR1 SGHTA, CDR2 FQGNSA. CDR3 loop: CASSFSVALYGYTF. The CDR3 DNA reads TGTGCCAGCAGCTTCTCGGTGGCCCTCTATGGCTACACCTTC.

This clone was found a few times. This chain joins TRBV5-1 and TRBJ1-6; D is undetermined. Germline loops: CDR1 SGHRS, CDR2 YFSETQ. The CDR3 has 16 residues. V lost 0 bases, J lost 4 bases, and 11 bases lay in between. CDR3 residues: CASSLGAPTYNSPLHF. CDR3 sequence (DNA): TGCGCCAGCAGCTTGGGGGCACCTACATATAATTCACCCCTCCACTTT.

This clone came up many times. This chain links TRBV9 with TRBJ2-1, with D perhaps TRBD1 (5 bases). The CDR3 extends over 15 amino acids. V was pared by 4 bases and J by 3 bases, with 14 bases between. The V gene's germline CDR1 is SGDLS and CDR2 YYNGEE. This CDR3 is CASSRSGAYYNEQFF. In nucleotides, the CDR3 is TGTGCCAGCAGCCGCAGTGGGGCGTACTACAATGAGCAGTTCTTC. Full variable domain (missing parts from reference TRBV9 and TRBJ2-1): DSGVTQTPKHLITATGQRVTLRCSPRSGDLSVYWYQQSLDQGLQFLIQYYNGEERAKGNILERFSAQQFPDLHSELNLSSLELGDSALYFCASSRSGAYYNEQFFGPGTRLTVL.

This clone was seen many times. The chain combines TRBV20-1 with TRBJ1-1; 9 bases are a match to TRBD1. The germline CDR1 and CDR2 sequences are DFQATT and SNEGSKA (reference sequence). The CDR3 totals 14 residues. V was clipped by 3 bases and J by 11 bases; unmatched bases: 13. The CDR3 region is CSASRGQGINYAFF. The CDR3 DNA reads TGCAGTGCTAGCCGAGGACAGGGGATAAATTATGCTTTCTTT.

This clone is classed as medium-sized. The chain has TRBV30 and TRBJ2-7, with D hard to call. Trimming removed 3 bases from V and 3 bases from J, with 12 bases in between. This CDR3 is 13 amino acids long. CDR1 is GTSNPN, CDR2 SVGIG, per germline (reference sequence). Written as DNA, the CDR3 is TGTGCCTGGAGGCCTGGGCCGATCTACGAGCAGTACTTC. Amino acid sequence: CAWRPGPIYEQYF.

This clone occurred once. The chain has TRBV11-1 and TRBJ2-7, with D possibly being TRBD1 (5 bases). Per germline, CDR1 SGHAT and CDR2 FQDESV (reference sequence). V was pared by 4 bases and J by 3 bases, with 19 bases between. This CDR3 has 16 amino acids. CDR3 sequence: CASSSRLQVAGYEQYF. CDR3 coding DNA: TGTGCCAGCAGCTCCCGATTACAGGTGGCAGGCTACGAGCAGTACTTC.

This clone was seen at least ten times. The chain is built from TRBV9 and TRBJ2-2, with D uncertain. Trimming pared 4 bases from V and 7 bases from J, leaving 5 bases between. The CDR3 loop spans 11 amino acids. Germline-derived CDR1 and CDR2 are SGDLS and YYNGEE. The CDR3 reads CASSWGGELFF. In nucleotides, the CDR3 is TGTGCCAGCAGCTGGGGCGGGGAGCTGTTTTTT.

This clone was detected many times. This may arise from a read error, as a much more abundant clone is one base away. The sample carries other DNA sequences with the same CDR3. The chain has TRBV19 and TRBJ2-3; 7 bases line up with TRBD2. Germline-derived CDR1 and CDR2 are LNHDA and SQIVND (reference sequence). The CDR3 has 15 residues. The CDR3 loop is CASTRAGLGGDTQYF. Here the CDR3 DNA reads TGCGCCAGTACCCGAGCGGGGCTAGGTGGAGATACGCAGTATTTT.

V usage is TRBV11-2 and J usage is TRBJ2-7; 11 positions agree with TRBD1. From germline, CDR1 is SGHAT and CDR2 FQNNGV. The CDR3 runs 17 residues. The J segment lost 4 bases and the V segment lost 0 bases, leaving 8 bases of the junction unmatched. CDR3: CASSLERFGTGGYEQYF. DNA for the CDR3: TGTGCCAGCAGCTTAGAGAGATTTGGGACAGGGGGGTACGAGCAGTACTTC.

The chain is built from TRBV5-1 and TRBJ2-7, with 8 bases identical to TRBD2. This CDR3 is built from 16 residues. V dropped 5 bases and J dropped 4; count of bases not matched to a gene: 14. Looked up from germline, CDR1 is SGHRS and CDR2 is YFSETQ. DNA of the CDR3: TGCGCCAGCAGGGACGCTCCAGGACTAGCCATATACGAGCAGTACTTC. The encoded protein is CASRDAPGLAIYEQYF.